This entry lists 16 T cell receptor beta chains sequenced from one sample in a study of T-cell reconstitution after alpha-beta-depleted transplantation in children. Preparation of the TCRbeta library was carried out with unique molecular identifiers. Via MiXCR, TCRdb re-called the PCR reads, giving one row per CDR3 protein. Of approximately 520,000 distinct CDR3 sequences listed, about 10% are singletons. The sample was PBMCs, mostly from graft donor cells, taken 180 days after TCRalphabeta/CD19-depleted stem cell transplant. These receptors all stem from a female patient between 2 and 15 years old who had a stem cell transplant for aplastic anemia, so the T cells may come from the graft donor.

This clonotype was observed a handful of times. This chain links TRBV7-2 with TRBJ2-1, with TRBD2 identical over 10 bases. Germline-derived CDR1 and CDR2 are SGHTA and FQGNSA. CDR3 length: 14 amino acids. Trimming removed 4 bases from V and 15 bases from J; junction bases left unmatched: 12. CDR3 protein: CASSSPRTSGNWFF. The CDR3 DNA reads TGTGCCAGCAGCTCCCCCAGGACTAGCGGAAATTGGTTCTTC.

The V call is TRBV4-2, the J call TRBJ1-1; 11 bases map to TRBD1. After removal of 1 base from V and 4 bases from J, the junction contained 8 bases not matched to a gene. The V gene's germline CDR1 is LGHNA and CDR2 YNFKEQ. This CDR3 has 17 amino acids. The CDR3 nucleotides read TGTGCCAGCAGCCAAGGGACAGGGGGCTTCGGGGTCACTGAAGCTTTCTTT. Translated, it gives CASSQGTGGFGVTEAFF.

J is TRBJ2-3 and V is TRBV20-1; no reliable D call. This CDR3 spans 14 amino acids. Germline CDR1 is DFQATT and CDR2 is SNEGSKA (reference sequence). Trimming stripped 0 bases from V and 2 bases from J, with 9 bases between. DNA of the CDR3: TGCAGTGCTAGAGATCTCTTAGCCACAGATACGCAGTATTTT. It translates to CSARDLLATDTQYF.

This clonotype was detected only a few times. CDR3 region: CASSGSAVVGSNYGYTF. The CDR3 DNA is TGTGCCAGCAGTGGATCGGCGGTGGTAGGATCTAACTATGGCTACACCTTC. The chain joins TRBV6-1 to TRBJ1-2; D is undetermined. V was cut by 4 bases and J by 0 bases, with 18 bases left in between. The CDR3 covers 17 residues. Germline V gives CDR1 MNHNS, CDR2 SASEGT.

This clonotype was counted a few times. The chain employs TRBV5-6 and TRBJ2-3, with 10 bases aligning to TRBD1. Germline CDR1 reads SGHDT; CDR2 reads YYEEEE. The junction had 3 bases not matched to a gene; V was cut back by 1 base and J by 4 bases. The CDR3 runs to 15 residues. Here the CDR3 reads CASSLQGQGADTQYF. In DNA form, the CDR3 reads TGTGCCAGCAGCTTGCAAGGACAGGGGGCAGATACGCAGTATTTT.

The table lists this clonotype with many counts. V usage is TRBV7-2 and J usage is TRBJ1-6; D is unclear. In germline, CDR1 is SGHTA, CDR2 FQGNSA. This CDR3 is 16 amino acids long. Trimming shortened V by 3 bases and J by 0 bases, and 9 bases separated the two germline ends. CDR3 residues: CASSLGSSSYNSPLHF. As DNA, the CDR3 is TGTGCCAGCAGCTTGGGCAGTAGCTCCTATAATTCACCCCTCCACTTT. Variable domain in full (rest from reference TRBV7-2 and TRBJ1-6): GAGVSQSPSNKVTEKGKDVELRCDPISGHTALYWYRQSLGQGLEFLIYFQGNSAPDKSGLPSDRFSAERTGGSVSTLTIQRTQQEDSAVYLCASSLGSSSYNSPLHFGNGTRLTVT.

The CDR3 DNA follows: TGCGCCAGCAGCTCCATAATGGTGACTAGCATCAATGAGCAGTTCTTC. The encoded protein is CASSSIMVTSINEQFF. This rearrangement joins TRBV5-1 to TRBJ2-1; 7 bases are shared with TRBD2. The junction had 12 bases not matched to a gene; V was cut back by 3 bases and J by 6 bases. Germline CDR1 SGHRS, CDR2 YFSETQ. The CDR3 spans 16 residues.

This clonotype was counted between two and nine times. The chain recombines TRBV27 with TRBJ2-1, with D possibly matching TRBD2 (5 bases). Trimming removed 0 bases from V and 6 bases from J, with 12 bases in between. In germline, CDR1 is MNHEY, CDR2 SMNVEV (reference sequence). This CDR3 region has 15 residues. CDR3 DNA: TGTGCCAGCAGTTTATCGAAATCCCTAGCCAATGAGCAGTTCTTC. It specifies CASSLSKSLANEQFF.

The chain has TRBV28 and TRBJ1-5; 7 bases are shared with TRBD1. Germline CDR1 reads MDHEN; CDR2 reads SYDVKM. Unmatched junction bases numbered 14, after V lost 5 bases and J lost 7 bases. CDR3 size: 16 residues. CDR3 amino acids: CASSPRTGSFWQPQHF. The DNA for the CDR3 is TGTGCCAGCAGTCCTCGGACAGGTTCTTTCTGGCAGCCCCAGCATTTT.

This clonotype was picked up a small number of times. The rearrangement uses TRBV4-2 and TRBJ1-4; TRBD1 matches at 9 bases. V trimming: 3 bases; J trimming: 7 bases; junction bases outside the gene matches: 3. Germline loops: CDR1 LGHNA, CDR2 YNFKEQ. The CDR3 sequence is 14 residues long. The CDR3 DNA reads as TGTGCCAGCAGCCAGGGACAGGGCCTTGAAAAACTGTTTTTT. It encodes CASSQGQGLEKLFF.

This clonotype was observed many times. The chain uses TRBV7-8 and TRBJ1-2; D is ambiguous. The germline gives CDR1 SGHVS, CDR2 FQNEAQ. This CDR3 contains 11 residues. Between the trimmed V and J ends, which lost 5 bases and 2 bases, there was a span of 3 bases. The CDR3 loop reads CASSLNYGYTF. CDR3 nucleotides: TGTGCCAGCAGCCTAAACTATGGCTACACCTTC.

The table lists this clonotype with many counts. The genes are TRBV5-1 and TRBJ2-5; unclear D gene. The germline V and J ends were trimmed by 4 bases and 4 bases, with 17 bases remaining between them. The CDR3 consists of 15 residues. Germline V CDR1 and CDR2: SGHRS, YFSETQ. The CDR3 spells CASSPGRALGETQYF. CDR3 in DNA: TGCGCCAGCAGCCCCGGAAGGGCCCTGGGAGAGACCCAGTACTTC.

This clonotype was detected only a few times. The gene calls are TRBV12-3 or TRBV12-4 and TRBJ1-2; D is unresolved. The CDR3 consists of 15 residues. Trimming removed 6 bases at V and 2 bases at J, with 16 bases between. This CDR3 is CASSQHDRANYGYTF. The CDR3 nucleotides are TGTGCCAGCAGCCAACACGACCGAGCGAACTATGGCTACACCTTC.

This clonotype occurred many times. V is TRBV6-5 and J is TRBJ2-7; TRBD1 matches at 9 bases. Germline values: CDR1 MNHEY, CDR2 SVGAGI. The CDR3 runs 12 residues. V shed 5 bases, J shed 12 bases, and the junction held 8 bases outside the gene matches. The CDR3 region has the DNA TGTGCCAGCAGTCTCGGACAGGGGATGGTGTACTTC. It yields the protein CASSLGQGMVYF.

This sequence joins TRBV12-3 or TRBV12-4 and TRBJ1-4; D not certain. This CDR3 contains 11 residues. V lost 2 bases and J lost 12, with 7 bases in between. The CDR3 reads CASSLNGQLFF. Written as DNA, the CDR3 is TGTGCCAGCAGTTTAAACGGACAACTGTTTTTT.

This clonotype was observed at least ten times. CDR3: CASSPRRDTEAFF. The CDR3 bases are TGTGCCAGCAGCCCTCGAAGGGACACTGAAGCTTTCTTT. V gene TRBV16 combines with J gene TRBJ1-1; unclear D gene. This CDR3 has 13 residues. V was trimmed by 4 bases and J by 3 bases, leaving 9 bases between them. Per the germline V gene, CDR1 is KGHSY and CDR2 is FQNENV.